The next 4 T cell receptor beta chains were all read from a single sample in a study of long-term antiretroviral therapy in people with HIV. At the survey level, the v3.0 immunoSEQ assay was run. Measured with immunoSEQ multiplex PCR; TCRdb has only the in-frame clones, and not every one. The table has approximately 24,000 clones, about 87% seen once. The sample consisted of unsorted PBMCs, taken 1.8 years before starting antiretroviral therapy. The origin of the receptors is a man aged 50 or older with HIV.

This chain links TRBV7-2 with TRBJ1-2; D unclear. Germline V gene data show CDR1 as SGHTA and CDR2 as FQGNSA. CDR3 size: 14 residues. V shed 7 bases and J shed 4 bases, with 16 bases lying between them. For the CDR3, the DNA is TGTGCCAGCACACCCCTTCGAAGCCCCTATGGCTACACCTTC. Translation gives CASTPLRSPYGYTF.

This rearrangement joins TRBV6-5 to TRBJ2-1; tentative D call: TRBD1 (6 bases). V was pared by 4 bases and J by 9 bases, with 13 bases between. The CDR3 sequence is 13 residues long. CDR1 and CDR2 from the germline V gene are MNHEY and SVGAGI. The CDR3 is CASSSQGRAEQFF. CDR3 nucleotides: TGTGCCAGCAGTTCGCAGGGGCGGGCTGAGCAGTTCTTC.

This chain uses TRBV18 with TRBJ1-5; 9 bases are a match to TRBD1. Germline CDR1 KGHSH, CDR2 LQKENI. Unmatched junction bases numbered 8, after V lost 1 base and J lost 7 bases. CDR3 length: 16 residues. CDR3 nucleotides: TGTGCCAGCTCACCACGGGGGGACAGGGAGGGACAGCCCCAGCATTTT. It encodes CASSPRGDREGQPQHF.

This chain links TRBV30 with TRBJ2-5; 9 positions agree with TRBD1. Germline V lookup: CDR1 GTSNPN, CDR2 SVGIG (reference sequence). The CDR3 contains 15 residues. The junction had 4 bases not matched to a gene; V was cut back by 0 bases and J by 2 bases. In nucleotides, the CDR3 is TGTGCCTGGAGTGTCCTTGGGACAGGGCAAGAGACCCAGTACTTC. As protein: CAWSVLGTGQETQYF.